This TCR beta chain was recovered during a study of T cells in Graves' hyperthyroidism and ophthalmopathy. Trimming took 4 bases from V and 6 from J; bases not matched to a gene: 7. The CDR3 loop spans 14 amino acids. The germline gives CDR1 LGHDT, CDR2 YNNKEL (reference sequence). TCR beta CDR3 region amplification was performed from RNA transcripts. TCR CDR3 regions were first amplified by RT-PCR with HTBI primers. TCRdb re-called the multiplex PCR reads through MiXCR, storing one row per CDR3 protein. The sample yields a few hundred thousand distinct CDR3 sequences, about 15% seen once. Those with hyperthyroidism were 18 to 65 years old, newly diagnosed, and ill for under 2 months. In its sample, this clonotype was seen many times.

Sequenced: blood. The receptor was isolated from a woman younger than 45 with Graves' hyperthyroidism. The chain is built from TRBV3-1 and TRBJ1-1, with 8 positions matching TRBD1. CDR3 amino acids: CASSPLGTGPEAFF. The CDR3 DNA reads TGTGCCAGCAGCCCCCTCGGGACAGGTCCTGAAGCTTTCTTT.